One TCR beta chain is described in this entry. What it binds is not known. This sample is part of a study of T cell responses to AZD1222 COVID-19 vaccine. Study-wide results and caveats: The repertoires were collected only after the peak T cell response. There were mostly white British donors and more females than males, and clonal diversity was possibly underestimated.

Germline CDR1 is MNHEY and CDR2 is SVGAGI. The V gene lost 6 bases and the J gene lost 7 bases, with 18 bases spanning the gap. This CDR3 spans 15 amino acids. The method was immunoSEQ multiplex PCR; TCRdb's version includes in-frame clones alone and lacks a portion of them. The sample includes about 130,000 clones, 88% of them seen just once. Specimen: peripheral blood, collected on day 0 of AZD1222 vaccination. This TCR was sampled from an adult in good health. The J gene is TRBJ2-2, the V gene TRBV6-5; D unclear. The CDR3 DNA follows: TGTGCCAGCAGAGCAGCTGGACGGCGGATCGGGGAGCTGTTTTTT. This translates into CASRAAGRRIGELFF.